A single sample gave rise to the 31 T cell receptor beta chains below, sequenced in a study of cytomegalovirus exposure and HLA in healthy donors. Sequenced by immunoSEQ multiplex PCR; TCRdb stores in-frame clones only, minus some. The sample includes 250,000 to 400,000 clones, roughly 86% of them seen just once. Material: PBMCs. These receptors were collected from a man aged 25-40 years in good health and CMV-seronegative.

The chain is built from TRBV5-1 and TRBJ2-1, with 7 bases identical to TRBD2. V was pared by 2 bases and J by 3 bases, with 5 bases of the junction left unmatched. CDR1 and CDR2 (germline): SGHRS, YFSETQ. The length of the CDR3 is 15 residues. CDR3 sequence: CASSLSGVNYNEQFF. DNA for the CDR3: TGCGCCAGCAGCTTAAGCGGGGTAAACTACAATGAGCAGTTCTTC.

The rearrangement links TRBV5-1 to TRBJ2-7, with no clear D. Trimming removed 5 bases at V and 2 bases at J, with 11 bases between. Germline loops: CDR1 SGHRS, CDR2 YFSETQ. The CDR3 runs 13 residues. The DNA of the CDR3 is TGCGCCAGCAGGGTTTCATTAGCCTACGAGCAGTACTTC. It yields the protein CASRVSLAYEQYF.

The V and J genes are TRBV5-1 and TRBJ1-1; 12 bases are a match to TRBD1. Germline CDR1 and CDR2: SGHRS and YFSETQ. The CDR3 spans 19 residues. The trim removed 4 bases at V and 1 base at J, leaving 14 bases unmatched. DNA for the CDR3: TGCGCCAGCAGCCAAACTGGGACAGGGGGCGCCTATTGGAACACTGAAGCTTTCTTT. It translates to CASSQTGTGGAYWNTEAFF.

The chain has TRBV6-6 and TRBJ1-1; perhaps TRBD1 as D (5 bases). Between the trimmed V and J ends, which lost 9 bases and 3 bases, there was a span of 14 bases. The CDR3 runs 13 residues. CDR1 and CDR2 from the germline V gene are MNHNY and SVGAGI (reference sequence). The CDR3 spells CASKTRGDTEAFF. In DNA, the CDR3 is TGTGCCAGTAAGACGCGGGGGGACACTGAAGCTTTCTTT.

The chain joins TRBV4-3 to TRBJ2-5; D is ambiguous. The V end lost 3 bases, the J end lost 0 bases, and 11 bases lay between the germline ends. CDR1 LGHNA and CDR2 YSLEER come from the germline V gene. The CDR3 spans 15 residues. The CDR3 region is CASSQRVAYQETQYF. Here the CDR3 DNA reads TGCGCCAGCAGCCAGAGAGTTGCGTACCAAGAGACCCAGTACTTC.

The J gene is TRBJ2-5, the V gene TRBV5-1; the match to TRBD2 covers 7 bases. Germline V gene lookup returns CDR1 SGHRS and CDR2 YFSETQ. The CDR3 extends over 15 amino acids. J lost 5 bases, V lost 4 bases, and 11 bases had no gene match. Written as DNA, the CDR3 is TGCGCCAGCAGCCGGCGGACGGGGGGTAGGGAGACCCAGTACTTC. It yields the protein CASSRRTGGRETQYF.

Concerning this clone itself: The same CDR3 arises from other DNA sequences in this sample as well. This chain connects TRBV10-3 to TRBJ2-3; possibly TRBD2 for D (5 bases). CDR3 length: 12 amino acids. The germline gives CDR1 ENHRY, CDR2 SYGVKD. V was pared by 4 bases and J by 5 bases, with 7 bases between. CDR3 nucleotides: TGTGCCATCAGTGGGACTGGAGATACGCAGTATTTT. Translating it yields CAISGTGDTQYF.

This clone appeared once. The CDR3 is CAISESKGGYQPQHF. CDR3 sequence (DNA): TGTGCCATCAGTGAGTCGAAAGGGGGCTATCAGCCCCAGCATTTT. The gene calls are TRBV10-3 and TRBJ1-5, with 7 bases aligning to TRBD1. The ends lost 0 bases at V and 5 bases at J; junction bases unmatched: 4. The CDR3 covers 15 residues. Looked up from germline, CDR1 is ENHRY and CDR2 is SYGVKD.

The chain couples TRBV4-1 to TRBJ2-1; weak D call: TRBD2 (6 bases). Germline CDR1 reads MGHRA; CDR2 reads YSYEKL. The CDR3 is made up of 18 amino acids. V was cut by 2 bases and J by 0 bases, with 17 bases left in between. CDR3 coding DNA: TGCGCCAGCAGCCAACTCGCGCCGGGGGTACCCTCCTACAATGAGCAGTTCTTC. It is translated as CASSQLAPGVPSYNEQFF.

Here the CDR3 DNA reads TGTGCCAGTAGTATTAACGTCAGGCAGAACTACGAGCAGTACTTC. As protein: CASSINVRQNYEQYF. The chain employs TRBV19 and TRBJ2-7; D remains ambiguous. V dropped 3 bases and J dropped 3 bases, with 15 bases sitting between them. The CDR3 is 15 residues long. Germline V gives CDR1 LNHDA, CDR2 SQIVND (reference sequence).

The rearrangement uses TRBV5-4 and TRBJ2-4; 8 nucleotides match TRBD2. V lost 4 bases and J lost 8; bases outside the gene matches: 5. This CDR3 is built from 13 residues. The germline CDR1 and CDR2 sequences are SGHNT and YYREEE (reference sequence). The CDR3 here is CASSPVGGDIQYF. The CDR3, as DNA: TGTGCCAGCAGCCCGGTCGGGGGGGACATTCAGTACTTC.

CDR3: CASSQGTGRAEAFF. The CDR3, as DNA: TGCGCCAGCAGCCAAGGGACGGGGAGGGCTGAAGCTTTCTTT. J is TRBJ1-1 and V is TRBV5-1; D may be TRBD1 (5 bases). This CDR3 region has 14 residues. Per germline, CDR1 SGHRS and CDR2 YFSETQ. The ends were cut back, 4 bases at V and 6 bases at J, with 16 bases in the middle.

The chain is built from TRBV5-1 and TRBJ2-5; the match to TRBD2 covers 15 bases. The ends lost 3 bases at V and 0 bases at J; junction bases unmatched: 3. The germline CDR1 and CDR2 sequences are SGHRS and YFSETQ. This CDR3 spans 17 amino acids. DNA of the CDR3: TGCGCCAGCAGCTCCGGGACTAGCGGGGGGTACCAAGAGACCCAGTACTTC. Encoded protein: CASSSGTSGGYQETQYF. The full variable domain, rest sourced from reference TRBV5-1 and TRBJ2-5, is KAGVTQTPRYLIKTRGQQVTLSCSPISGHRSVSWYQQTPGQGLQFLFEYFSETQRNKGNFPGRFSGRQFSNSRSEMNVSTLELGDSALYLCASSSGTSGGYQETQYFGPGTRLLVL.

The count of this clone is one. The V and J genes are TRBV29-1 and TRBJ1-2; weak D call: TRBD1 (6 bases). This CDR3 spans 17 amino acids. Trimming took 6 bases from V and 2 from J, leaving 25 bases between them. The germline V gene encodes CDR1 SQVTM and CDR2 ANQGSEA. This CDR3 is CSVAGQTEDLINYGYTF. In nucleotides, the CDR3 is TGCAGCGTCGCAGGACAGACTGAAGATCTTATCAACTATGGCTACACCTTC.

The CDR3 region is CASSQDLSGAGRGEAFF. CDR3 sequence (DNA): TGCGCCAGCAGCCAAGATCTGTCTGGGGCAGGCCGGGGGGAAGCTTTCTTT. The rearrangement links TRBV4-1 to TRBJ1-1, with a tentative D call TRBD1 (5 bases). V dropped 0 bases and J dropped 8 bases, with 22 bases sitting between them. CDR1 and CDR2 from the germline V gene are MGHRA and YSYEKL. The CDR3 is 17 residues long.

This chain connects TRBV9 to TRBJ1-6, with 7 bases fitting TRBD1. V shed 0 bases and J 9 bases; nucleotides not matched to a gene: 3. Germline CDR1 and CDR2: SGDLS and YYNGEE. The CDR3 contains 14 residues. The DNA for the CDR3 is TGTGCCAGCAGCGTAGTAGGGGGCATTTCACCCCTCCACTTT. Amino acids: CASSVVGGISPLHF.

V gene TRBV29-1 combines with J gene TRBJ2-1; TRBD1 matches 11 bases. In germline, CDR1 is SQVTM, CDR2 ANQGSEA. This CDR3 contains 16 residues. V was clipped by 0 bases and J by 3 bases; unmatched bases: 4. Here the CDR3 reads CSVEDAGTGGYNEQFF. CDR3 nucleotide sequence: TGCAGCGTTGAAGATGCGGGGACAGGGGGCTACAATGAGCAGTTCTTC.

The J gene is TRBJ2-7, the V gene TRBV28, with a possible D match to TRBD1 (6 bases). CDR1 and CDR2 (germline): MDHEN, SYDVKM. Trimming removed 8 bases from V and 4 bases from J, with 21 bases in between. CDR3 length: 15 residues. CDR3 sequence (DNA): TGTGCCAGCGGTCTCGCAGGGGCCATTTCTTACGAGCAGTACTTC. Its translation is CASGLAGAISYEQYF.

The rearrangement joins TRBV19 to TRBJ1-5; D is uncertain. Germline V gene sequence: CDR1 LNHDA, CDR2 SQIVND (reference sequence). The V and J ends lost 7 bases and 0 bases respectively, with 13 bases between them. The CDR3 is made up of 15 amino acids. The DNA of the CDR3 is TGTGCCAGTAAGGCAGGCGAATATAGCAATCAGCCCCAGCATTTT. This codes for CASKAGEYSNQPQHF.

The gene calls are TRBV5-6 and TRBJ2-7; TRBD1 agrees at 9 bases. CDR1 is SGHDT, CDR2 YYEEEE, per germline. The CDR3 contains 15 residues. The J segment lost 2 bases and the V segment lost 4 bases, leaving 7 bases of the junction unmatched. Here the CDR3 DNA reads TGTGCCAGCAGCCCACCGGGGACAGGGCCCTACGAGCAGTACTTC. Its protein is CASSPPGTGPYEQYF. Full variable domain (remainder filled in from reference TRBV5-6 and TRBJ2-7): DAGVTQSPTHLIKTRGQQVTLRCSPKSGHDTVSWYQQALGQGPQFIFQYYEEEERQRGNFPDRFSGHQFPNYSSELNVNALLLGDSALYLCASSPPGTGPYEQYFGPGTRLTVT.

The rearrangement links TRBV11-3 to TRBJ1-1, with 7 bases aligning to TRBD1. This CDR3 contains 15 residues. CDR1 and CDR2 (germline): SGHNT, YENEEA. The trim removed 5 bases at V and 8 bases at J, leaving 14 bases unmatched. In DNA form, the CDR3 reads TGTGCCAGCAGCGAAGAAGGGGGCGCGGGGTTCGAAGCTTTCTTT. Translated: CASSEEGGAGFEAFF.

The genes are TRBV6-6 and TRBJ1-2; 7 bases match TRBD1. J lost 10 bases, V lost 8 bases, and 10 bases had no gene match. The CDR3 totals 12 residues. Looked up from germline, CDR1 is MNHNY and CDR2 is SVGAGI (reference sequence). This CDR3 reads CASQRQGQLYTF. CDR3 DNA sequence: TGTGCCAGCCAAAGACAGGGCCAACTCTACACCTTC.

The V and J genes are TRBV4-1 and TRBJ2-4, with TRBD2 matching 7 bases. Germline CDR1 and CDR2: MGHRA and YSYEKL. CDR3 length equals 13 residues. The ends lost 0 bases at V and 8 bases at J; junction bases unmatched: 1. The CDR3 DNA sequence: TGCGCCAGCAGCCAAGATCGGGGGGACATTCAGTACTTC. Its protein is CASSQDRGDIQYF.

This chain uses TRBV4-3 with TRBJ1-4; 8 nucleotides agree with TRBD1. With V trimmed by 1 base and J by 8 bases, 15 bases remained unmatched. The CDR3 length is 18 residues. Germline V gene lookup returns CDR1 LGHNA and CDR2 YSLEER. The CDR3 coding sequence is TGCGCCAGCAGCCAAGTTCGCGATAGTGCAGGGGGCTGGGAAAAACTGTTTTTT. It translates to CASSQVRDSAGGWEKLFF.

The chain has TRBV11-1 and TRBJ2-5, with 11 bases that match TRBD2. The CDR3 is 15 amino acids. Germline V CDR1 and CDR2: SGHAT, FQDESV (reference sequence). V dropped 5 bases and J dropped 5; count of bases not matched to a gene: 7. CDR3 in amino acids: CASSQRLAGLETQYF. In DNA, the CDR3 is TGTGCCAGCAGCCAAAGACTAGCGGGGTTGGAGACCCAGTACTTC. Filled out from reference TRBV11-1 and TRBJ2-5, the complete variable domain reads EAEVAQSPRYKITEKSQAVAFWCDPISGHATLYWYRQILGQGPELLVQFQDESVVDDSQLPKDRFSAERLKGVDSTLKIQPAELGDSAMYLCASSQRLAGLETQYFGPGTRLLVL.

This clone has just a few counts. This sequence joins TRBV27 and TRBJ2-7; D might be TRBD1 (6 bases). The V gene lost 5 bases and the J gene lost 0 bases, with 14 bases spanning the gap. This CDR3 is 15 amino acids long. Germline V gene data show CDR1 as MNHEY and CDR2 as SMNVEV (reference sequence). In nucleotides, the CDR3 is TGTGCCAGCAGTCCACTGACAGGAATCTCCTACGAGCAGTACTTC. Protein: CASSPLTGISYEQYF.

The rearrangement joins TRBV4-1 to TRBJ2-2, with 8 bases matching TRBD1. The germline gives CDR1 MGHRA, CDR2 YSYEKL. V was pared by 4 bases and J by 2 bases, with 3 bases of the junction left unmatched. The CDR3 length is 15 residues. The CDR3 region has the DNA TGCGCCAGCAGCCTCCAGGGGGCCAACACCGGGGAGCTGTTTTTT. Its protein is CASSLQGANTGELFF.

The J gene is TRBJ1-1, the V gene TRBV4-1; perhaps TRBD1 as D (6 bases). V was cut by 2 bases and J by 2 bases, with 12 bases left in between. The CDR3 has 15 residues. From germline, CDR1 is MGHRA and CDR2 YSYEKL. This CDR3 is CASSQRTVLNTEAFF. CDR3 bases: TGCGCCAGCAGCCAAAGGACAGTTCTAAACACTGAAGCTTTCTTT.

Here the CDR3 DNA reads TGCAGCGGAGGGACAGGGGGCGAAAAACTGTTTTTT. Protein: CSGGTGGEKLFF. The V and J genes are TRBV29-1 and TRBJ1-4; 12 bases map to TRBD1. This CDR3 is built from 12 residues. With 7 bases clipped from V and 8 bases from J, the junction kept 2 bases outside the gene matches. CDR1 and CDR2 (germline): SQVTM, ANQGSEA.

The gene calls are TRBV5-4 and TRBJ2-4, with 11 bases identical to TRBD1. The CDR3 consists of 19 residues. Unmatched junction bases numbered 12, after V lost 4 bases and J lost 0 bases. Germline CDR1 is SGHNT and CDR2 is YYREEE (reference sequence). Here the CDR3 DNA reads TGTGCCAGCAGCACCCGGGACAGGGGGTCGAGTGGAGCCAAAAACATTCAGTACTTC. It specifies CASSTRDRGSSGAKNIQYF.

The chain joins TRBV5-6 to TRBJ1-1, with TRBD1 matching 8 bases. This CDR3 has 16 residues. The trim removed 4 bases at V and 0 bases at J, leaving 8 bases unmatched. Germline V gene data show CDR1 as SGHDT and CDR2 as YYEEEE. The CDR3 sequence is CASSNPDRAMNTEAFF. The CDR3 DNA reads TGTGCCAGCAGCAACCCGGACAGGGCGATGAACACTGAAGCTTTCTTT.